This T cell receptor beta chain was found in a study of T-cell memory formation after mild COVID-19 (dated by TCRdb to about 2021). A note on the overall study: TCR sequence clusters from the two donors were found to be largely donor specific. Longitudinal TCRalpha and TCRbeta repertoire sequencing tracked T-cell clones expanding and contracting after mild COVID-19 in a couple of donors. Two young, previously healthy adult volunteers made up the cohort, one male and one female.

Sequencing used an Illumina NovaSeq 6000. TCRalpha and TCRbeta cDNA libraries were built by 5'RACE with constant-segment primers, adding sample barcodes and unique molecular identifiers. Trizol reagent was used to extract RNA from every sample. Amplification of the libraries took two PCR steps, and the second step added a second sample barcode plus Illumina TruSeq adapters. The libraries were sequenced on an Illumina NovaSeq using 2 x 150 bp paired-end reads. The authors' analysis ran thus. With migec v1.2.7, reads were demultiplexed and then collapsed into UMI-guided consensus sequences. With mixcr v2.1.11, UMI consensuses were aligned to TRA and TRB V and J templates and assembled into clonotypes. A clonotype was counted as expanded or contracted only if both edgeR and NoisET called the change significant, with noise models trained on biological replicates. edgeR calls used a false discovery rate-adjusted p below 0.01 and a log2 fold-change threshold of 1. As an exploratory analysis of dynamics, max-normalized trajectories of the 1000 most abundant clonotypes were examined by PCA with hierarchical clustering. Each responding clone was given a CD4 or CD8 phenotype based on the CD4+ and CD8+ repertoires, which had been sequenced separately. TCRdb cleaned the public reads at Q25 with fastp, built clones with MiXCR and kept in-frame beta chains. Every CDR3 protein is listed once, alongside the most common genes and DNA of its rows. It is TCRdb's table, rather than the study itself, that gives the V and J calls and clone size. In all, the sample holds approximately 440,000 distinct CDR3 sequences, and roughly 20% of those were seen once. Jointly, the top ten make up roughly 8% of the sample.

Regarding this clonotype: Its antigen is unknown. Base quality data are lacking; no much larger clone is found one base away.

The germline V gene (reference sequence) supplies CDR1 MNHEY and CDR2 SMNVEV. V is reduced by 3 bases and J by 4 bases, leaving a spacing of 9 bases between them. CDR3 length: 13 amino acids, cysteine to phenylalanine. Kept here is only the CDR3 DNA, which spans 39 bases and is read in frame from base 1. PBMCs were isolated by Ficoll-Paque density gradient centrifugation. Paper-wide results and their limitations: The second-wave clones that peaked on day 37 were not confirmed to be SARS-CoV-2 specific. Some responding clones were detected in pre-infection memory, which suggested that pre-existing cross-reactive memory T cells had joined the SARS-CoV-2 response. Contracting CD4+ clones appeared mostly in the CM and EM memory subsets, whereas CD8+ clones were enriched in EMRA. The study covered only two mild cases, and larger cohorts including severe cases with pre-infection samples were considered necessary. Clones that contracted from day 15 to 85 showed balanced CD4/CD8 phenotypes, whereas a second wave of clones that expanded from day 15 to 37 leaned towards CD4+.

Sequenced: PBMCs or a T cell subset sorted from them (not recorded which). The receptor was isolated from an adult woman who had mild COVID-19 (a few samples of this study predate the infection). The sample titles of this study are shuffled in the database, so cell type and time point are left out; the donor was told from shared clones. The chain is assembled from TRBV27 and TRBJ1-2, with no reliable assignment of the D segment. The nucleotides are TGTGCCAGCAGTTTTACGGGTAGCTATGGCTACACCTTC. Translated, it gives CASSFTGSYGYTF.